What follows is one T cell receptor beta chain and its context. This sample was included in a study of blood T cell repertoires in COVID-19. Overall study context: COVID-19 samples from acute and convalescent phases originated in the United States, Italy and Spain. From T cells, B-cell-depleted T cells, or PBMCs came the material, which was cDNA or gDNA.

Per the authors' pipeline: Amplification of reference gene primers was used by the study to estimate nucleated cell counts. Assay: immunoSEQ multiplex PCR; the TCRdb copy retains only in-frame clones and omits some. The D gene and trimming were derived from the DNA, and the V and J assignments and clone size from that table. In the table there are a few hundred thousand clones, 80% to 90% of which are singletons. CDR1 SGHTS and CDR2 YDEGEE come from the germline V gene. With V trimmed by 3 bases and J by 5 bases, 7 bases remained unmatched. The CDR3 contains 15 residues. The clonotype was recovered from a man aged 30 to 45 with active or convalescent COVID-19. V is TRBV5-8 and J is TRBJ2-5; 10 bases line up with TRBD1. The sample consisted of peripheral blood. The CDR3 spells CASSSGTGDRETQYF. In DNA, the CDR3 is TGTGCCAGCAGCTCCGGGACAGGGGACAGGGAGACCCAGTACTTC.